Below are 26 T cell receptor beta chains sequenced from a single sample in a study of identical twins. TCRdb ran MiXCR on the 5' RACE reads and lists one entry per CDR3 protein. The table includes more than 350,000 distinct CDR3 sequences, roughly 10% detected once. What was sequenced was naive T cells sorted from blood. These receptor sequences come from a woman between 45 and 65 years old in good health.

This clonotype was counted a few times. The chain uses TRBV4-2 and TRBJ2-7; no firm D call. The germline V gene encodes CDR1 LGHNA and CDR2 YNFKEQ. V was shortened by 3 bases and J by 5 bases, with 11 bases between the two germline ends. This CDR3 comprises 13 residues. The CDR3 coding sequence is TGTGCCAGCAGCCAGTCCGGCGGAGACGAGCAGTACTTC. This sequence encodes CASSQSGGDEQYF.

This clonotype was recorded many times. For the CDR3, the DNA is TGTGCCAGCAGTTGGGGGGGAAACATTCAGTACTTC. It translates to CASSWGGNIQYF. This rearrangement joins TRBV12-3 or TRBV12-4 to TRBJ2-4; 7 nucleotides match TRBD2. The J segment lost 6 bases and the V segment lost 4 bases, leaving 0 bases of the junction unmatched. The CDR3 consists of 12 residues.

This clonotype occurred many times. The chain uses TRBV12-3 or TRBV12-4 and TRBJ2-5, with D perhaps TRBD1 (5 bases). The CDR3 length is 13 residues. Trimming stripped 6 bases from V and 4 bases from J, with 12 bases between. CDR3 amino acids: CASRTQGPETQYF. For the CDR3, the DNA is TGTGCCAGCAGGACCCAGGGCCCAGAGACCCAGTACTTC.

This clonotype showed up just a few times. The chain employs TRBV6-1 and TRBJ1-3; D gene uncertain. The V end lost 1 base, the J end lost 1 base, and 2 bases lay between the germline ends. Germline CDR1 and CDR2: MNHNS and SASEGT. This CDR3 comprises 13 residues. CDR3 sequence: CASSEGSGNTIYF. The CDR3 region has the DNA TGTGCCAGCAGTGAAGGTTCTGGAAACACCATATATTTT.

The V gene is TRBV2, the J gene TRBJ2-3; 12 bases align to TRBD2. Germline V CDR1 and CDR2: SNHLY, FYNNEI. Trimming removed 6 bases from V and 4 bases from J; junction bases left unmatched: 5. The CDR3 contains 15 residues. The CDR3 coding sequence is TGTGCCAGCAGGGGGACTAGCGGGTATGCAGATACGCAGTATTTT. This codes for CASRGTSGYADTQYF.

This clonotype was recorded a few times. The chain uses TRBV18 and TRBJ2-5; tentative D call: TRBD2 (5 bases). The CDR3 runs to 14 residues. Trimming removed 4 bases at V and 5 bases at J, with 14 bases between. Germline V gives CDR1 KGHSH, CDR2 LQKENI. CDR3 coding DNA: TGTGCCAGCTCACTAGAGGAGGAAGGGGAGACCCAGTACTTC. Amino acids: CASSLEEEGETQYF. Looking up the rest from reference TRBV18 and TRBJ2-5 gives the full variable domain: NAGVMQNPRHLVRRRGQEARLRCSPMKGHSHVYWYRQLPEEGLKFMVYLQKENIIDESGMPKERFSAEFPKEGPSILRIQQVVRGDSAAYFCASSLEEEGETQYFGPGTRLLVL.

The chain recombines TRBV5-1 with TRBJ2-3, with D possibly TRBD2 on 6 matching bases. The V end lost 0 bases, the J end lost 0 bases, and 14 bases lay between the germline ends. CDR1 and CDR2 (germline): SGHRS, YFSETQ. The CDR3 sequence is 17 residues long. In DNA, the CDR3 is TGCGCCAGCAGCTTGGCCCAGGGCGGGGCTAGCACAGATACGCAGTATTTT. Its translation: CASSLAQGGASTDTQYF.

Only a few counts were recorded for this clonotype. The chain's CDR3 is CASTSFTGTGFGYYGYTF. The CDR3 DNA sequence: TGTGCCAGCACTTCCTTCACCGGGACAGGGTTTGGCTACTATGGCTACACCTTC. The chain recombines TRBV3-1 with TRBJ1-2, with TRBD1 identical over 9 bases. The V gene's germline CDR1 is LGHDT and CDR2 YNNKEL (reference sequence). J was trimmed by 3 bases and V by 7 bases; bases with no gene match: 18. This CDR3 has 18 amino acids.

The CDR3 DNA reads TGTGCCAGCAGTTTCCTAGGGGCCAAAAACATTCAGTACTTC. This gives the protein CASSFLGAKNIQYF. The chain combines TRBV12-3 or TRBV12-4 with TRBJ2-4; D ambiguous. Trimming cost V 3 bases and J 1 base, with 7 bases left between them. The CDR3 has 14 residues.

The rearrangement uses TRBV11-1 and TRBJ2-1; 14 bases match TRBD2. Germline CDR1 reads SGHAT; CDR2 reads FQDESV (reference sequence). The V gene end was trimmed by 5 bases and the J gene end by 5 bases; junction bases not matched to a gene: 8. This CDR3 comprises 17 residues. The CDR3 reads CASSLLRTSGRHNEQFF. The DNA of the CDR3 is TGTGCCAGCAGCCTTCTCCGGACTAGCGGGAGGCACAATGAGCAGTTCTTC.

This clonotype was detected a few times. The genes are TRBV5-1 and TRBJ1-4; 9 bases fit TRBD1. The length of the CDR3 is 15 residues. Looked up from germline, CDR1 is SGHRS and CDR2 is YFSETQ. Trimming at V came to 4 bases and at J to 7 bases, leaving 8 bases not matched to a gene. The CDR3 spells CASSPRTGETEKLFF. CDR3 nucleotides: TGCGCCAGCAGCCCTCGGACAGGGGAAACTGAAAAACTGTTTTTT.

Many counts were recorded for this clonotype. The V and J genes are TRBV12-3 or TRBV12-4 and TRBJ2-7; D is perhaps TRBD1 (6 bases). The CDR3 is 14 amino acids. The V and J ends lost 1 base and 4 bases respectively, with 11 bases between them. The CDR3 region has the DNA TGTGCCAGCAGTTTAGGGACAGAAACTTACGAGCAGTACTTC. It yields the protein CASSLGTETYEQYF.

The chain employs TRBV7-9 and TRBJ2-6; the D gene is possibly TRBD1 (5 bases). The CDR3 loop spans 18 amino acids. The germline V gene has CDR1 SEHNR and CDR2 FQNEAQ (reference sequence). The germline V and J ends were trimmed by 5 bases and 1 base, with 18 bases remaining between them. CDR3 sequence (DNA): TGTGCCAGCAGCCTCCCTCGTCAGGGATTTTCTGGGGCCAACGTCCTGACTTTC. Its protein product is CASSLPRQGFSGANVLTF.

This clonotype has ten or more counts. The chain links TRBV20-1 to TRBJ2-1, with 10 positions matching TRBD1. Germline V gene sequence: CDR1 DFQATT, CDR2 SNEGSKA (reference sequence). The CDR3 has 13 amino acids. The V gene end was trimmed by 7 bases and the J gene end by 12 bases; junction bases not matched to a gene: 12. The CDR3 here is CSVTTGGPNMQFF. The CDR3, as DNA: TGCAGTGTCACGACAGGGGGCCCCAATATGCAGTTCTTC.

The chain is built from TRBV5-1 and TRBJ2-1, with 8 bases aligning to TRBD2. This CDR3 comprises 16 residues. V shed 5 bases and J 7 bases; nucleotides not matched to a gene: 14. Germline assignment: CDR1 SGHRS and CDR2 YFSETQ. CDR3 sequence reads: CASSAPGGIRGNEQFF. CDR3 coding DNA: TGCGCCAGCAGTGCCCCGGGAGGGATACGGGGGAATGAGCAGTTCTTC.

This clonotype showed up just a few times. This chain joins TRBV4-2 and TRBJ2-7, with a weak D call TRBD2 (5 bases). The germline V and J ends were trimmed by 1 base and 5 bases, with 12 bases remaining between them. The CDR3 totals 14 residues. Germline V gene sequence: CDR1 LGHNA, CDR2 YNFKEQ. CDR3 loop: CASSQVGAVHEQYF. The CDR3 DNA reads TGTGCCAGCAGCCAAGTAGGAGCGGTCCACGAGCAGTACTTC.

The chain links TRBV4-1 to TRBJ2-1, with D perhaps TRBD1 (5 bases). The CDR3 contains 15 residues. Germline CDR1 MGHRA, CDR2 YSYEKL. V was shortened by 1 base and J by 7 bases, with 14 bases between the two germline ends. The CDR3 nucleotides read TGCGCCAGCAGCCAAGTCTCAGGGTTCTCGAATGAGCAGTTCTTC. Its translation: CASSQVSGFSNEQFF.

The sample holds a few counts of this clonotype. In DNA form, the CDR3 reads TGTGCCAGCAGTAAACAGGGTCCCTACGAGCAGTACTTC. Translating gives CASSKQGPYEQYF. This chain joins TRBV12-3 or TRBV12-4 and TRBJ2-7; tentative D call: TRBD1 (6 bases). The ends were cut back, 5 bases at V and 2 bases at J, with 10 bases in the middle. This CDR3 contains 13 residues.

This clonotype was counted ten times or more. This sequence joins TRBV2 and TRBJ2-5; tentatively, D is TRBD1 (5 bases). Trimming stripped 6 bases from V and 0 bases from J, with 5 bases between. This CDR3 has 12 residues. Looked up from germline, CDR1 is SNHLY and CDR2 is FYNNEI. The CDR3 is CASRQDQETQYF. In DNA form, the CDR3 reads TGTGCCAGCAGACAGGACCAAGAGACCCAGTACTTC.

The V and J genes are TRBV7-9 and TRBJ2-7, with D possibly being TRBD1 (6 bases). The germline gives CDR1 SEHNR, CDR2 FQNEAQ (reference sequence). The ends were cut back, 5 bases at V and 2 bases at J, with 13 bases in the middle. This CDR3 is built from 14 residues. The CDR3 DNA is TGTGCCAGCAGCATCTCGACAGGCCCCTACGAGCAGTACTTC. The encoded protein is CASSISTGPYEQYF.

This clonotype was observed at least ten times. The chain carries TRBV5-1 and TRBJ2-3, with 12 bases fitting TRBD2. J was trimmed by 4 bases and V by 2 bases; bases with no gene match: 2. The CDR3 spans 15 residues. The germline CDR1 and CDR2 sequences are SGHRS and YFSETQ. CDR3 sequence: CASSLLAGGADTQYF. CDR3 DNA sequence: TGCGCCAGCAGCTTACTAGCGGGAGGAGCAGATACGCAGTATTTT.

V and J are TRBV3-1 and TRBJ2-1; D call uncertain. This CDR3 is built from 12 residues. Germline assignment: CDR1 LGHDT and CDR2 YNNKEL (reference sequence). V was shortened by 4 bases and J by 9 bases, with 10 bases between the two germline ends. CDR3 in DNA: TGTGCCAGCAGCCCACTGCCGGGTGAGCAGTTCTTC. Translated: CASSPLPGEQFF.

This clonotype came up many times. The chain uses TRBV28 and TRBJ1-2; 9 positions agree with TRBD1. Germline values: CDR1 MDHEN, CDR2 SYDVKM. This CDR3 comprises 16 residues. The J segment lost 7 bases and the V segment lost 2 bases, leaving 11 bases of the junction unmatched. The CDR3 bases are TGTGCCAGCAGTTTAATAGTGGGACAGGGTGAAGGTGGCTACACCTTC. It translates to CASSLIVGQGEGGYTF.

This clonotype has more than one count but fewer than ten. The chain couples TRBV6-5 to TRBJ1-3; no reliable D call. The V gene's germline CDR1 is MNHEY and CDR2 SVGAGI. V lost 4 bases, J lost 0 bases, and 10 bases lay in between. This CDR3 has 15 amino acids. The chain's CDR3 is CASSSTASSGNTIYF. The CDR3 DNA sequence: TGTGCCAGCAGTTCCACAGCGAGCTCTGGAAACACCATATATTTT.

The table lists this clonotype with a few counts. The chain is built from TRBV4-1 and TRBJ2-2, with D unresolved. CDR3 size: 13 residues. Germline V CDR1 and CDR2: MGHRA, YSYEKL. V was clipped by 1 base and J by 6 bases, with 6 bases between them. The CDR3 coding sequence is TGCGCCAGCAGCCAAGTGGTGCCCGGGGAGCTGTTTTTT. Translated: CASSQVVPGELFF.

This clonotype was seen many times. The CDR3 loop is CASSRLAGGPNLYNEQFF. The CDR3 DNA reads TGTGCCAGCAGTCGACTAGCGGGAGGGCCGAATCTTTACAATGAGCAGTTCTTC. The J gene is TRBJ2-1, the V gene TRBV5-4, with TRBD2 matching over 14 bases. The CDR3 runs 18 residues. CDR1 and CDR2 (germline): SGHNT, YYREEE (reference sequence). V dropped 5 bases and J dropped 4; count of bases not matched to a gene: 11.